The 23 T cell receptor beta chains below were found in one sample sequenced in a study of naive and memory T cell subsets. What these receptors recognize is not known. Study findings and constraints: Especially in CD8 cells, naive repertoires contained a few larger clonotypes, possibly CD45RA-re-expressing memory cells.

An equimolar mix of two oligonucleotides served as the beta constant-region primer for TRBC1 and TRBC2. Four rounds of PCR amplified the ligated cDNA using nested alpha and beta constant-region primers plus SP2. TCRdb used MiXCR to reprocess the UMI-ligation and nested PCR reads, holding one entry per CDR3 protein. The data hold 120,000 to 150,000 distinct CDR3 sequences, with approximately 22% observed a single time. Input material: naive CD4+ T cells from blood. The origin of the receptors is a human donor in good health.

This chain joins TRBV4-3 and TRBJ2-3, with TRBD2 identical over 10 bases. This CDR3 has 17 residues. The junction had 8 bases not matched to a gene; V was cut back by 3 bases and J by 2 bases. Germline-derived CDR1 and CDR2 are LGHNA and YSLEER. Written as DNA, the CDR3 is TGCGCCAGCAGCCACCGTGCTAGCGGGAGTACCACAGATACGCAGTATTTT. Translated: CASSHRASGSTTDTQYF.

The chain carries TRBV6-5 and TRBJ2-7; D is possibly TRBD2 (6 bases). The CDR3 spans 14 residues. The V gene's germline CDR1 is MNHEY and CDR2 SVGAGI. The V end lost 0 bases, the J end lost 4 bases, and 10 bases lay between the germline ends. In DNA form, the CDR3 reads TGTGCCAGCAGTTACTCGGAGGGGCGGTACGAGCAGTACTTC. It encodes CASSYSEGRYEQYF.

This clonotype was counted ten times or more. The chain couples TRBV28 to TRBJ2-3; the D is unclear. V lost 3 bases to trimming and J lost 0 bases, with 4 bases between them. CDR1 is MDHEN and CDR2 is SYDVKM in the germline V gene. This CDR3 contains 13 residues. The CDR3: CASSLSSTDTQYF. Here the CDR3 DNA reads TGTGCCAGCAGTTTGAGTAGCACAGATACGCAGTATTTT.

This chain links TRBV6-6 with TRBJ2-3; a weak D match, TRBD2 (6 bases). This CDR3 contains 17 residues. Trimming pared 6 bases from V and 1 base from J, leaving 20 bases between. Germline V lookup: CDR1 MNHNY, CDR2 SVGAGI (reference sequence). In DNA form, the CDR3 reads TGTGCCAGCAGCCAGTCGGGACCCCCGGGGGGCACAGATACGCAGTATTTT. Its protein product is CASSQSGPPGGTDTQYF.

The chain links TRBV29-1 to TRBJ2-7; tentatively, D is TRBD1 or TRBD2 (6 bases each). V lost 4 bases and J lost 7, with 17 bases in between. Germline assignment: CDR1 SQVTM and CDR2 ANQGSEA. The CDR3 length is 13 residues. DNA of the CDR3: TGCAGCGTTGGAGGGGGGCTAAAGAAGGAGCAGTACTTC. Translated: CSVGGGLKKEQYF.

This clonotype was seen more than once but under ten times. The chain is built from TRBV10-3 and TRBJ2-7, with 8 bases that match TRBD1. Trimming at V came to 10 bases and at J to 5 bases, leaving 7 bases not matched to a gene. The CDR3 totals 12 residues. CDR1 is ENHRY, CDR2 SYGVKD, per germline. The CDR3 nucleotides read TGTGCCACCGGACAGGGAAGAGACGAGCAGTACTTC. This encodes CATGQGRDEQYF.

The V call is TRBV29-1, the J call TRBJ1-4, with a possible D match to TRBD1 (6 bases). The germline V gene encodes CDR1 SQVTM and CDR2 ANQGSEA. V lost 2 bases to trimming and J lost 8 bases, with 18 bases between them. The CDR3 has 15 amino acids. The CDR3 region is CSVESWSDSGEKLFF. CDR3 coding DNA: TGCAGCGTTGAATCTTGGTCGGACAGCGGAGAAAAACTGTTTTTT.

This clonotype appeared a few times. This chain uses TRBV12-3 or TRBV12-4 with TRBJ2-3; D might be TRBD2 (6 bases). V gave up 2 bases and J gave up 5 bases, with 8 bases separating them. This CDR3 contains 13 residues. The CDR3 protein is CASSLRRGDTQYF. CDR3 sequence (DNA): TGTGCCAGCAGTTTACGGCGGGGAGATACGCAGTATTTT.

The rearrangement joins TRBV20-1 to TRBJ2-3; 9 positions agree with TRBD2. After removal of 5 bases from V and 4 bases from J, the junction contained 13 bases not matched to a gene. Germline CDR1 reads DFQATT; CDR2 reads SNEGSKA (reference sequence). The CDR3 covers 16 residues. CDR3 loop: CSAGVPGLAKSDTQYF. As DNA, the CDR3 is TGCAGTGCTGGAGTTCCCGGACTAGCGAAGTCAGATACGCAGTATTTT.

This chain links TRBV29-1 with TRBJ1-4, with 7 positions matching TRBD1. V was pared by 5 bases and J by 4 bases, with 1 base of the junction left unmatched. The CDR3 spans 12 residues. Germline V gene sequence: CDR1 SQVTM, CDR2 ANQGSEA. CDR3 nucleotides: TGCAGCGTTAGGGACAGTAATGAAAAACTGTTTTTT. It encodes CSVRDSNEKLFF.

V gene TRBV3-1 combines with J gene TRBJ2-1, with D hard to call. The germline V and J ends were trimmed by 5 bases and 7 bases, with 6 bases remaining between them. Germline-derived CDR1 and CDR2 are LGHDT and YNNKEL (reference sequence). The CDR3 runs 11 residues. Here the CDR3 reads CASSEVNEQFF. In DNA form, the CDR3 reads TGTGCCAGCAGCGAAGTAAATGAGCAGTTCTTC.

The chain links TRBV10-3 to TRBJ1-5; 7 nucleotides align to TRBD1. The junction had 9 bases not matched to a gene; V was cut back by 10 bases and J by 0 bases. This CDR3 region has 15 residues. CDR1 and CDR2 from the germline V gene are ENHRY and SYGVKD. As DNA, the CDR3 is TGTGCCACGGCTCGCAGGGGGAATAGCAATCAGCCCCAGCATTTT. Residues: CATARRGNSNQPQHF.

This clonotype has just a few counts. The chain recombines TRBV6-6 with TRBJ2-5, with D possibly being TRBD1 or TRBD2 (5 bases each). The CDR3 sequence is 16 residues long. Germline CDR1 reads MNHNY; CDR2 reads SVGAGI (reference sequence). V was trimmed by 5 bases and J by 1 base, leaving 17 bases between them. CDR3 amino acids: CASSPSLGTGQETQYF. CDR3 nucleotides: TGTGCCAGCAGTCCGTCCCTTGGGACCGGCCAAGAGACCCAGTACTTC.

For this clonotype: Given a much more abundant clone one base away, this may be a read error. This chain links TRBV12-3 or TRBV12-4 with TRBJ1-1, with a weak D call TRBD1 (6 bases). The CDR3 is 14 residues long. The CDR3 region is CPSSLTGGPSEAFF. The CDR3 DNA reads as TGTCCCAGCAGTTTGACAGGCGGTCCATCTGAAGCTTTCTTT.

This clonotype showed up just a few times. The chain recombines TRBV10-3 with TRBJ1-1; 11 positions match TRBD1. CDR3 length: 15 residues. Unmatched junction bases numbered 9, after V lost 6 bases and J lost 6 bases. The germline V gene has CDR1 ENHRY and CDR2 SYGVKD. CDR3 protein: CAIRGDRGVKAEAFF. CDR3 coding DNA: TGTGCCATCAGGGGGGACAGGGGGGTTAAGGCTGAAGCTTTCTTT.

The V call is TRBV7-2, the J call TRBJ1-1; D remains ambiguous. Germline CDR1 SGHTA, CDR2 FQGNSA. The CDR3 extends over 14 amino acids. Between the trimmed V and J ends, which lost 10 bases and 1 base, there was a span of 16 bases. The CDR3 DNA reads TGTGCCACCGGAACAGACCATGGGAACACTGAAGCTTTCTTT. Translated: CATGTDHGNTEAFF.

There are many counts of this clonotype. The V call is TRBV29-1, the J call TRBJ1-2; perhaps TRBD1 as D (6 bases). The CDR3 covers 13 residues. CDR1 and CDR2 (germline): SQVTM, ANQGSEA. V was clipped by 6 bases and J by 5 bases, with 16 bases between them. The chain's CDR3 is CSVARSQGYGYTF. CDR3 bases: TGCAGCGTGGCCCGGAGCCAGGGGTATGGCTACACCTTC.

This clonotype was seen a few times. The chain uses TRBV7-2 and TRBJ1-5; TRBD1 might be the D (5 bases). Germline lookup yields CDR1 SGHTA and CDR2 FQGNSA. V was shortened by 4 bases and J by 4 bases, with 8 bases between the two germline ends. The CDR3 loop spans 13 amino acids. The CDR3 region has the DNA TGTGCCAGCAGCTCACAGGCAAATCAGCCCCAGCATTTT. This encodes CASSSQANQPQHF.

In this sample, this clonotype turned up a few times. The rearrangement joins TRBV24-1 to TRBJ2-1; 8 nucleotides align to TRBD1. The CDR3 is 16 amino acids. CDR1 is KGHDR and CDR2 is SFDVKD in the germline V gene. V trimming: 6 bases; J trimming: 1 base; junction bases outside the gene matches: 7. The CDR3 DNA reads TGTGCCACCAGTCCAGGGGGCAGTAGTTCCTACAATGAGCAGTTCTTC. Its translation: CATSPGGSSSYNEQFF.

The rearrangement links TRBV11-2 to TRBJ2-3, with D maybe TRBD1 (6 bases). Germline loops: CDR1 SGHAT, CDR2 FQNNGV. Deletions cut 5 bases from V and 7 bases from J, with 19 bases between. This CDR3 comprises 15 residues. CDR3 coding DNA: TGTGCCAGCAGCCCCGGACAGTTGAGAACACATACGCAGTATTTT. Protein sequence: CASSPGQLRTHTQYF.

The chain employs TRBV29-1 and TRBJ2-7; possibly TRBD1 or TRBD2 for D (5 bases each). Germline assignment: CDR1 SQVTM and CDR2 ANQGSEA. This CDR3 contains 11 residues. V dropped 4 bases and J dropped 6 bases, with 10 bases sitting between them. CDR3 bases: TGCAGCGTTGGGGGGAACACCGAGCAGTACTTC. Translated, it gives CSVGGNTEQYF.

This clonotype was found a few times. The rearrangement uses TRBV12-3 or TRBV12-4 and TRBJ2-1, with 10 bases fitting TRBD2. There are 14 residues in the CDR3. V lost 8 bases to trimming and J lost 9 bases; unmatched junction nucleotides: 10. The CDR3 region has the DNA TGTGCCAGCGGCAACCCCAGCGGGGGGGGTGAGCAGTTCTTC. Translation: CASGNPSGGGEQFF.

The genes are TRBV11-2 and TRBJ2-1, with D possibly being TRBD2 (5 bases). The CDR3 length is 14 residues. The V end lost 5 bases, the J end lost 4 bases, and 12 bases lay between the germline ends. Germline V gene sequence: CDR1 SGHAT, CDR2 FQNNGV. The CDR3 region has the DNA TGTGCCAGCAGCCAAGAGGGAACGTACAATGAGCAGTTCTTC. It specifies CASSQEGTYNEQFF.